The clone carrying this T cell receptor (beta chain) was found many times. The antigen remains undetermined. The data were obtained in a study of CD8+CD57+ T cells in acquired aplastic anemia. As for the study in general: Read counts for CD4+ cells (from healthy donors) averaged around 10 million. Findings of the study overall: The number of CD8+ CDR3 sequences shared by patients and controls was around 30. Patients and healthy controls showed no significant CD8+ Simpson's diversity difference.

CDR1 is SGHTA, CDR2 FQGNSA, per germline. Trimming pared 4 bases from V and 7 bases from J, leaving 19 bases between. The CDR3 is made up of 15 amino acids. CDR3 and TCR beta VDJ profiling relied on a genomic DNA template. TCRdb passed the reads through MiXCR, listing each CDR3 protein once. Of roughly 150,000 distinct CDR3 sequences in the sample, around 40% were seen once. The sequenced sample was sorted CD4+, CD8+, or CD8+CD57+ T cells (not recorded which) from PBMCs. The chain employs TRBV7-2 and TRBJ1-1; D unclear. The TCR sequence derives from a human donor in good health. The CDR3, as DNA: TGTGCCAGCAGCTCTCCCAGACGGGGAACAAGTGAAGCTTTCTTT. Protein: CASSSPRRGTSEAFF.